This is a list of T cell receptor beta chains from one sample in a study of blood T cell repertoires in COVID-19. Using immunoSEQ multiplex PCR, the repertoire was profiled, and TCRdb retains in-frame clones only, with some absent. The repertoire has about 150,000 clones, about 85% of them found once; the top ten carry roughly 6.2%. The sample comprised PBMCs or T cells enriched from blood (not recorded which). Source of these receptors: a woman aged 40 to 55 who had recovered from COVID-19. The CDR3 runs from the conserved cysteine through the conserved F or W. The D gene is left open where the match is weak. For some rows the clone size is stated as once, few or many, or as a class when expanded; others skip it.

CDR3: CASTTGTDTSHYGYTF
DNA: TGTGCCAGCACCACCGGGACAGACACGTCCCACTATGGCTACACCTTC
size: .
D: TRBD1
V: TRBV2
J: TRBJ1-2

CDR3: CASSQDRSGGAVEQFF
DNA: TGTGCCAGCAGCCAAGATCGTAGCGGGGGGGCCGTTGAGCAGTTCTTC
size: once
D: TRBD2
V: TRBV3-1/TRBV3-2
J: TRBJ2-1

CDR3: CASSQEIDRGKVF
DNA: TGTGCCAGCAGCCAAGAGATAGACAGGGGGAAGGTCTTC
size: .
D: TRBD1
V: TRBV4-2
J: TRBJ2-1

CDR3: CASGLDHSYNEQFF
DNA: TGTGCCTCAGGCTTGGATCACTCCTACAATGAGCAGTTCTTC
size: few
D: .
V: TRBV7-9
J: TRBJ2-1

CDR3: CATAPQVPTNEKLFF
DNA: TGTGCCACCGCGCCCCAAGTTCCTACTAATGAAAAACTGTTTTTT
size: .
D: .
V: TRBV19
J: TRBJ1-4

CDR3: CASSDSSGGADNQPQHF
DNA: TGTGCCAGCAGTGATTCATCGGGGGGCGCCGACAATCAGCCCCAGCATTTT
size: .
D: .
V: TRBV2
J: TRBJ1-5

CDR3: CASSQQGQGFSGNTIYF
DNA: TGTGCCAGCAGCCAACAAGGACAGGGGTTCTCTGGAAACACCATATATTTT
size: .
D: TRBD1
V: TRBV4-2
J: TRBJ1-3

CDR3: CASSSQGLSYEQYF
DNA: TGTGCCAGCAGTTCACAGGGTCTATCCTACGAGCAGTACTTC
size: .
D: .
V: TRBV2
J: TRBJ2-7

CDR3: CASSTGSTNEKLFF
DNA: TGTGCCAGCTCTACAGGGTCTACTAATGAAAAACTGTTTTTT
size: once
D: .
V: TRBV18
J: TRBJ1-4

CDR3: CAWSPQTGAETQYF
DNA: TGTGCCTGGAGTCCTCAGACAGGTGCAGAGACCCAGTACTTC
size: .
D: .
V: TRBV30
J: TRBJ2-5

CDR3: CASSALLQGDTQYF
DNA: TGCGCCAGCAGCGCCCTATTACAGGGAGATACGCAGTATTTT
size: once
D: .
V: TRBV5-1
J: TRBJ2-3

CDR3: CAWSVAARSVGYTF
DNA: TGTGCCTGGAGTGTAGCGGCCCGGAGCGTTGGCTACACCTTC
size: few
D: .
V: TRBV30
J: TRBJ1-2

CDR3: CASSLGDSPNQPQHF
DNA: TGCGCCAGCAGCTTGGGGGACAGCCCCAATCAGCCCCAGCATTTT
size: .
D: TRBD1
V: TRBV5-1
J: TRBJ1-5

CDR3: CASSHDRESYEQYF
DNA: TGTGCCAGCAGCCATGACAGGGAATCCTACGAGCAGTACTTC
size: once
D: TRBD1
V: TRBV4-2
J: TRBJ2-7

CDR3: CASSSRGGDEQFF
DNA: TGTGCCAGCAGCTCCAGGGGTGGCGATGAGCAGTTCTTC
size: .
D: .
V: TRBV7-3
J: TRBJ2-1